This entry lists 24 T cell receptor beta chains sequenced from one sample in a study of T cells after yellow fever vaccination. TCRdb reanalysed the 5' RACE reads using MiXCR and keeps one entry per CDR3 protein. The sample holds about 69,000 distinct CDR3 sequences, under 6.5% seen once. The sequenced sample was CD4+ T cells sorted from PBMCs, obtained less than 18 days after the first yellow fever vaccination. The receptors come from a man aged 18-30 years who received the YFV17D yellow fever vaccine.

This clonotype was seen repeatedly, ten times or more. The chain uses TRBV7-8 and TRBJ2-3; D is unresolved. There are 12 residues in the CDR3. Germline CDR1 and CDR2: SGHVS and FQNEAQ. V was pared by 5 bases and J by 2 bases, with 5 bases between. The CDR3 DNA reads TGTGCCAGCAGCCAGACCACAGATACGCAGTATTTT. Translated, it gives CASSQTTDTQYF.

This clonotype showed up many times. The genes are TRBV6-5 and TRBJ2-2, with D maybe TRBD2 (6 bases). Germline CDR1 is MNHEY and CDR2 is SVGAGI. V dropped 10 bases and J dropped 0 bases, with 12 bases sitting between them. The CDR3 is made up of 14 amino acids. The CDR3 DNA sequence: TGTGCCACCAGGGACTCCGCGAACACCGGGGAGCTGTTTTTT. Amino acid sequence: CATRDSANTGELFF.

This rearrangement joins TRBV12-3 or TRBV12-4 to TRBJ2-7; D not resolved. The CDR3 length is 14 residues. V lost 1 base and J 3 bases, leaving 10 bases between the germline ends. The CDR3 sequence is CASSLGLGHYEQYF. The CDR3 nucleotides are TGTGCCAGCAGTTTAGGCCTGGGCCACTACGAGCAGTACTTC.

This clonotype came up a few times. The V gene is TRBV7-8, the J gene TRBJ2-2; D is undetermined. The CDR3 covers 13 residues. CDR1 is SGHVS and CDR2 is FQNEAQ in the germline V gene. V was clipped by 5 bases and J by 4 bases, with 8 bases between them. This CDR3 reads CASSPSTTGELFF. CDR3 sequence (DNA): TGTGCCAGCAGCCCGTCGACCACCGGGGAGCTGTTTTTT. The whole variable domain, remainder taken from reference TRBV7-8 and TRBJ2-2, is GAGVSQSPRYKVAKRGQDVALRCDPISGHVSLFWYQQALGQGPEFLTYFQNEAQLDKSGLPSDRFFAERPEGSVSTLKIQRTQQEDSAVYLCASSPSTTGELFFGEGSRLTVL.

There are many counts of this clonotype. The V and J genes are TRBV4-3 and TRBJ1-1; D gene ambiguous. The CDR3 length is 17 residues. The ends were cut back, 0 bases at V and 0 bases at J, with 14 bases in the middle. Per germline, CDR1 LGHNA and CDR2 YSLEER. This chain's CDR3 is CASSQEIPGGLNTEAFF. In DNA form, the CDR3 reads TGCGCCAGCAGCCAAGAAATTCCGGGAGGGTTGAACACTGAAGCTTTCTTT.

This clonotype occurred many times. V is TRBV30 and J is TRBJ1-2; 9 bases agree with TRBD1. V dropped 7 bases and J dropped 8; count of bases not matched to a gene: 11. The CDR3 is made up of 13 amino acids. CDR1 is GTSNPN, CDR2 SVGIG, per germline (reference sequence). CDR3 residues: CASRVQGADGYTF. The CDR3 region has the DNA TGTGCCTCCCGTGTACAGGGGGCCGACGGCTACACCTTC.

In this sample, this clonotype turned up many times. The junction departs from germline at one end; a sequencing error may be responsible. The chain couples TRBV5-1 to TRBJ2-5, with D perhaps given as TRBD1 or TRBD2 (5 bases each). The CDR3 contains 12 residues. Germline CDR1 reads SGHRS; CDR2 reads YFSETQ. This CDR3 reads CASSSSLTGASF. CDR3 coding DNA: TGCGCCAGCAGCTCCTCACTGACCGGGGCGAGCTTC. The full variable domain, with the rest looked up from reference TRBV5-1 and TRBJ2-5, is KAGVTQTPRYLIKTRGQQVTLSCSPISGHRSVSWYQQTPGQGLQFLFEYFSETQRNKGNFPGRFSGRQFSNSRSEMNVSTLELGDSALYLCASSSSLTGASFGPGTRLLVL.

In this sample, this clonotype turned up many times. CDR3 in amino acids: CASSPRLPSEQYF. The CDR3 coding sequence is TGTGCCAGCAGTCCCCGACTACCATCCGAACAGTACTTC. The chain recombines TRBV12-3 or TRBV12-4 with TRBJ2-7; a possible D gene is TRBD2 (5 bases). The CDR3 contains 13 residues. V lost 5 bases to trimming and J lost 10 bases, with 18 bases between them.

In its sample, this clonotype was seen many times. The chain recombines TRBV19 with TRBJ1-1; D gene unclear. Germline V gives CDR1 LNHDA, CDR2 SQIVND (reference sequence). CDR3 length equals 11 residues. The V and J ends lost 8 bases and 8 bases respectively, with 12 bases between them. CDR3 coding DNA: TGTGCCAGTGGTGGACGGCGGGAAGCTTTCTTT. Translating gives CASGGRREAFF.

This clonotype was observed at least ten times. The chain has TRBV5-1 and TRBJ2-6, with 9 bases that match TRBD1. In germline, CDR1 is SGHRS, CDR2 YFSETQ. The CDR3 is 17 residues long. Trimming removed 9 bases from V and 0 bases from J; junction bases left unmatched: 10. The CDR3: CANQDRGPFSGANVLTF. Written as DNA, the CDR3 is TGCGCCAACCAGGACAGGGGCCCTTTCTCTGGGGCCAACGTCCTGACTTTC.

CDR3 region: CATSDGRQPQHF. The CDR3 DNA follows: TGTGCCACCAGTGACGGCCGGCAGCCCCAGCATTTT. V and J are TRBV24-1 and TRBJ1-5; D remains unclear. CDR3 size: 12 residues. The germline V gene has CDR1 KGHDR and CDR2 SFDVKD. With 4 bases removed from V and 7 bases from J, the gap between germline ends came to 7 bases.

This clonotype has ten or more counts. This chain connects TRBV7-2 to TRBJ1-2, with D perhaps TRBD1 (6 bases). CDR1 and CDR2 (germline): SGHTA, FQGNSA. The CDR3 contains 13 residues. CDR3 region: CVGGRRLNYGYTF. CDR3 DNA: TGTGTCGGGGGGCGGCGCCTAAACTATGGCTACACCTTC.

This clonotype has ten or more counts. V is TRBV15 and J is TRBJ1-1; perhaps TRBD1 as D (6 bases). There are 13 residues in the CDR3. Per germline, CDR1 LNHNV and CDR2 YYDKDF (reference sequence). V gave up 0 bases and J gave up 11 bases, with 13 bases separating them. CDR3 DNA sequence: TGTGCCACCAGCAGAGACCAGGGGCAACGGGCTTTCTTT. The encoded protein is CATSRDQGQRAFF.

Many counts were recorded for this clonotype. The V and J genes are TRBV6-5 and TRBJ2-5; D is unresolved. Looked up from germline, CDR1 is MNHEY and CDR2 is SVGAGI. The germline V and J ends were trimmed by 4 bases and 5 bases, with 11 bases remaining between them. This CDR3 has 13 residues. The CDR3 DNA is TGTGCCAGCAGTTTCCGGAGCAGGGAGACCCAGTACTTC. Translated: CASSFRSRETQYF.

This clonotype was detected many times. The V gene is TRBV5-4, the J gene TRBJ2-5, with D tentatively TRBD2 (6 bases). The CDR3 has 11 residues. V dropped 0 bases and J dropped 9 bases, with 6 bases sitting between them. Germline V lookup: CDR1 SGHNT, CDR2 YYREEE (reference sequence). Here the CDR3 DNA reads TGTGCCAGCAGCTTGGGGGGGGCCCAGTACTTC. Residues: CASSLGGAQYF.

V is TRBV19 and J is TRBJ1-3; D perhaps matches TRBD1 (5 bases). V was pared by 7 bases and J by 1 base, with 17 bases between. The germline CDR1 and CDR2 sequences are LNHDA and SQIVND (reference sequence). The length of the CDR3 is 16 residues. CDR3 amino acids: CASNPPGPNSGNTIYF. CDR3 DNA: TGTGCCAGTAACCCGCCGGGGCCGAATTCTGGAAACACCATATATTTT.

In this sample, this clonotype turned up many times. The chain joins TRBV11-3 to TRBJ2-1, with D perhaps matching TRBD2 (5 bases). This CDR3 spans 15 amino acids. CDR1 and CDR2 from the germline V gene are SGHNT and YENEEA. Between the trimmed V and J ends, which lost 5 bases and 0 bases, there was a span of 11 bases. CDR3 amino acids: CASSHGSGSYNEQFF. DNA of the CDR3: TGTGCCAGCAGCCATGGGAGCGGCTCCTACAATGAGCAGTTCTTC.

This clonotype was seen many times. The chain links TRBV19 to TRBJ2-5; perhaps TRBD2 as D (5 bases). The CDR3 has 12 amino acids. The ends were cut back, 3 bases at V and 4 bases at J, with 6 bases in the middle. Germline V CDR1 and CDR2: LNHDA, SQIVND (reference sequence). CDR3 region: CASSIRGETQYF. CDR3 in DNA: TGTGCCAGTAGTATCCGGGGAGAGACCCAGTACTTC.

The chain has TRBV15 and TRBJ1-2, with no clear D. CDR3 length equals 12 residues. V was cut by 8 bases and J by 6 bases, with 13 bases left in between. From germline, CDR1 is LNHNV and CDR2 YYDKDF (reference sequence). The CDR3 is CATGKWTDGYTF. As DNA, the CDR3 is TGTGCCACCGGGAAATGGACGGATGGCTACACCTTC.

This clonotype is categorized as medium-sized. The chain joins TRBV7-2 to TRBJ2-3; TRBD1 matches at 7 bases. The CDR3 has 13 residues. Germline CDR1 reads SGHTA; CDR2 reads FQGNSA. After removal of 4 bases from V and 4 bases from J, the junction contained 2 bases not matched to a gene. The DNA of the CDR3 is TGTGCCAGCAGCTCGACAGGGTCAGATACGCAGTATTTT. This sequence encodes CASSSTGSDTQYF.

This clonotype has a count of ten or more. This chain uses TRBV5-4 with TRBJ2-5, with TRBD2 matching 8 bases. J was trimmed by 5 bases and V by 2 bases; bases with no gene match: 8. The CDR3 spans 15 residues. Germline CDR1 SGHNT, CDR2 YYREEE (reference sequence). The CDR3 spells CASSFSGATGETQYF. CDR3 sequence (DNA): TGTGCCAGCAGCTTTAGCGGGGCCACCGGCGAGACCCAGTACTTC.

As for this clonotype: A read error is possible here, since a much larger clone lies one base away. This rearrangement joins TRBV12-3 or TRBV12-4 to TRBJ2-3; 11 nucleotides align to TRBD2. J was trimmed by 2 bases and V by 6 bases; bases with no gene match: 10. The CDR3 sequence is 17 residues long. In nucleotides, the CDR3 is TGTGCCAGCAGCGCCGGACTAGCGGGTTCCAACACAGATACGCAGTATTTT. Encoded protein: CASSAGLAGSNTDTQYF.

The table lists this clonotype with many counts. V usage is TRBV5-1 and J usage is TRBJ1-4; D perhaps matches TRBD1 (6 bases). Germline CDR1 and CDR2: SGHRS and YFSETQ. The CDR3 is made up of 15 amino acids. The V end lost 5 bases, the J end lost 3 bases, and 14 bases lay between the germline ends. The CDR3 region is CASRTGHAANEKLFF. CDR3 nucleotide sequence: TGCGCCAGCAGAACGGGACACGCGGCTAATGAAAAACTGTTTTTT.

The sample holds many counts of this clonotype. This chain connects TRBV15 to TRBJ2-2, with no clear D. The CDR3 has 12 residues. Germline CDR1 is LNHNV and CDR2 is YYDKDF (reference sequence). V lost 9 bases to trimming and J lost 5 bases, with 10 bases between them. CDR3 bases: TGTGCCACGTCCTCTCGGACCGGGGAGCTGTTTTTT. It encodes CATSSRTGELFF. Full variable domain (outside the CDR3, taken from reference TRBV15 and TRBJ2-2): DAMVIQNPRYQVTQFGKPVTLSCSQTLNHNVMYWYQQKSSQAPKLLFHYYDKDFNNEADTPDNFQSRRPNTSFCFLDIRSPGLGDTAMYLCATSSRTGELFFGEGSRLTVL.